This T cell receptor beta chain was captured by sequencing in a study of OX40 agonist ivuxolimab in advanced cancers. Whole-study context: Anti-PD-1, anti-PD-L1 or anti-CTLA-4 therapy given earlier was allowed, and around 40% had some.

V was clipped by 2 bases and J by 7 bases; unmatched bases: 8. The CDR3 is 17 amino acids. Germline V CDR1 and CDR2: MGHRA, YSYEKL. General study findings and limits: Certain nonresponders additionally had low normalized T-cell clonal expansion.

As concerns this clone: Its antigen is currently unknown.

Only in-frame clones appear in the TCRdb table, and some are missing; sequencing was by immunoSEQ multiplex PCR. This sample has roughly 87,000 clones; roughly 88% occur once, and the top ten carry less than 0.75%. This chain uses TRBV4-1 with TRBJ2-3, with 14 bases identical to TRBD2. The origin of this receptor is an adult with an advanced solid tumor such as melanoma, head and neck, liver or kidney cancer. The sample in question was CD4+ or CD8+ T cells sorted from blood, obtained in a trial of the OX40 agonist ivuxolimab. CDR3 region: CASSQTPTSGGANTQYF. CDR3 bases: TGCGCCAGCAGCCAAACCCCGACTAGCGGGGGGGCAAATACGCAGTATTTT.